Included here is one T cell receptor beta chain sequence, with context. This entry is derived from a study of shared clonotypes between healthy human individuals. Study-level background: Ranging from 18 to 49 in age, donors were two women and three men. Each donor contributed plates that comprised three CD4 naive, three CD4 memory, two CD8 naive and one CD8 memory.

The CDR3 covers 18 residues. Germline CDR1 SGHAT, CDR2 FQNNGV. V shed 3 bases and J shed 4 bases, with 25 bases lying between them. The method was immunoSEQ multiplex PCR; TCRdb's version includes in-frame clones alone and lacks a portion of them. The sample shows hundreds of thousands of clones, less than 80% of them seen only once. This TCR was sampled from a woman aged 25 to 45 in good health. Sample: memory CD4+ T cells sorted from blood. Stated subset: CD45RA-negative fraction. The V and J genes are TRBV11-2 and TRBJ2-7; possibly TRBD1 or TRBD2 for D (5 bases each). The CDR3 region is CASSFKSHGGAKIYEQYF. The CDR3 DNA sequence: TGTGCCAGCAGCTTCAAATCCCATGGGGGAGCCAAGATTTACGAGCAGTACTTC.